A selection of T cell receptor beta chains follows, all from one sample in a study of identifying expanded T cells in peripheral blood. Here immunoSEQ multiplex PCR was the method, and the copy in TCRdb shows in-frame clones only, minus some. The sample yields about 85,000 clones, more than 70% seen once. The sample comprised blood. These receptors were obtained from a person aged 18 to 69 in good health. The CDR3 runs from the conserved cysteine through the conserved F or W. Each record gives: V gene, D gene, J gene, clone size, CDR3 DNA, CDR3 protein. A D gene is named only where the DNA matches it firmly. The size field is filled for only some rows; it gives once, few, many or a size class.

TRBV11-2	.	TRBJ2-1	.	TGTGCCAGCAGCGCTAAGCCTTCGGGGGCGGGCAATGAGCAGTTCTTC	CASSAKPSGAGNEQFF
TRBV28	.	TRBJ1-2	.	TGTGCCAGCAGTTTACCAGGGGCAGCCAACTATGGCTACACCTTC	CASSLPGAANYGYTF
TRBV9	.	TRBJ1-1	once	TGTGCCAGCAGCGTAGGGGCAGGGTCTGCGGCTGAAGCTTTCTTT	CASSVGAGSAAEAFF
TRBV9	.	TRBJ2-7	.	TGTGCCAGCAGCGACCGAGGAGGGTACCCTCCCTACGAGCAGTACTTC	CASSDRGGYPPYEQYF
TRBV18	TRBD1	TRBJ2-1	.	TGTGCCAGCTCACCGGGCAGCCCGGGACAGGGGGCCCATGAGCAGTTCTTC	CASSPGSPGQGAHEQFF
TRBV30	.	TRBJ1-2	.	TGTGCCTGGATTAAAAACCCCGCTAACTATGGCTACACCTTC	CAWIKNPANYGYTF
TRBV7-2	.	TRBJ1-3	.	TGTGCCAGCACCCCCCCCTGGGATTTCTCTGGAAACACCATATATTTT	CASTPPWDFSGNTIYF
TRBV7-9	TRBD2	TRBJ2-1	once	TGTGCCAGCAGCTTTCTAGCGGGGGGCCTCTACAATGAGCAGTTCTTC	CASSFLAGGLYNEQFF
TRBV6-5	.	TRBJ2-3	.	TGTGCCAGCAGTTACGTAGGCCCTACAGATACGCAGTATTTT	CASSYVGPTDTQYF
TRBV5-1	.	TRBJ2-2	few	TGCGCCAGCAGCTTGGATCCGGGGGCGGGCGGGGAGCTGTTTTTT	CASSLDPGAGGELFF
TRBV30	.	TRBJ1-2	.	TGTGCCTGGGAGCTTGGGGGGCCCATTAACTATGGCTACACCTTC	CAWELGGPINYGYTF
TRBV4-1	TRBD2	TRBJ2-5	.	TGCGCCAGCAGCCCGTGGACTAGCGGGGCCCAAGAGACCCAGTACTTC	CASSPWTSGAQETQYF
TRBV5-1	.	TRBJ2-7	.	TGCGCCAGCCCTTCCCCCGAGCAGTACTTC	CASPSPEQYF
TRBV6-6	.	TRBJ1-1	.	TGTGCCAGCTGCCTTAAGGTTACCGTCTGTGAAGCTTTCTTT	CASCLKVTVCEAFF
TRBV10-3	.	TRBJ1-1	.	TGTGCCTCCCGGGGGGGGCTGAACACTGAAGCTTTCTTT	CASRGGLNTEAFF
TRBV6-1	.	TRBJ1-2	.	TGTGCCAGCCGCTCGCGGGACACCTATGGCTACACCTTC	CASRSRDTYGYTF
TRBV27	.	TRBJ1-2	.	TGTGCCAGCAGTCCCGGCTGGCCAGGTAACTATGGCTACACCTTC	CASSPGWPGNYGYTF
TRBV6-5	.	TRBJ1-2	.	TGTGCCAGCAGTTACCGACAGGAAAACTATGGCTACACCTTC	CASSYRQENYGYTF
TRBV6-5	.	TRBJ2-5	.	TGTGCCGCCAGACGGACGGTGGACGAGACCCAGTACTTC	CAARRTVDETQYF
TRBV7-9	.	TRBJ2-7	.	TGTGCCAGCAGTCGAACTGGCGAGCAGTACTTC	CASSRTGEQYF
TRBV4-3	.	TRBJ2-5	.	TGCGCCAGCAGCCAAGGTGCTTCTCTACAAGAGACCCAGTACTTC	CASSQGASLQETQYF
TRBV5-6	.	TRBJ2-7	.	TGTGCCAGCAGCTTCGGAGGAATCTCCTACGAGCAGTACTTC	CASSFGGISYEQYF
TRBV30	TRBD1	TRBJ2-3	.	TGTGCCTGGGGGTACAGACAGGGAATGGTCACGAATACGCAGTATTTT	CAWGYRQGMVTNTQYF
TRBV11-2	TRBD1	TRBJ2-1	.	TGTGCCAGCAGCCCTAACACGGGACAGCTGAACAATGAGCAGTTCTTC	CASSPNTGQLNNEQFF
TRBV18	.	TRBJ2-5	.	TGTGCCAGTCAACAGGGACACCAAGAGACCCAGTACTTC	CASQQGHQETQYF
TRBV9	TRBD2	TRBJ2-3	.	TGTGCCAGCAGCGAGGGGACTAGTAGTACAGATACGCAGTATTTT	CASSEGTSSTDTQYF
TRBV18	.	TRBJ1-5	.	TGTGCCAGCTCGTCTACCGTGGGGAGGGCTGCTCAGCCCCAGCATTTT	CASSSTVGRAAQPQHF
TRBV9	.	TRBJ2-3	.	TGTGCCAGCAGCCGGGGCAGCCTCACAGATACGCAGTATTTT	CASSRGSLTDTQYF
TRBV5-1	.	TRBJ1-2	.	TGCGCCAGCAGCTGGGGAAGCGGGAGTGAGGGCTACACCTTC	CASSWGSGSEGYTF
TRBV19	.	TRBJ1-4	.	TGTGCCAGTAGTTTCACAGGGACGGACGAAAAACTGTTTTTT	CASSFTGTDEKLFF
TRBV6-5	.	TRBJ2-6	.	TGTGCCAGCAGCTACTCTGGGGCCAACGTCCTGACTTTC	CASSYSGANVLTF
TRBV18	TRBD2	TRBJ2-2	once	TGTGCCAGCTCACGACTAGCGGAGGGGGAGCTGTTTTTT	CASSRLAEGELFF
TRBV18	TRBD1	TRBJ2-3	.	TGTGCCAGCTCACCCGAACGACAGGGTCTAACAGATACGCAGTATTTT	CASSPERQGLTDTQYF
TRBV7-6	TRBD2	TRBJ2-1	.	TGTGCCAGCAGTTCCACAGGCGGGGGCTACAATGAGCAGTTCTTC	CASSSTGGGYNEQFF
TRBV5-1	TRBD1	TRBJ2-2	.	TGCGCCAGCACCCTAGGGACAGGAAACACCGGGGAGCTGTTTTTT	CASTLGTGNTGELFF
TRBV7-2	.	TRBJ2-7	.	TGTGCCAGCAGCTTAGCCGGTACAATCCTCGAGCAGTACTTC	CASSLAGTILEQYF
TRBV5-4	.	TRBJ1-3	.	TGTGCCAGCAGCGGTAAATCGGGGTCTGGAAACACCATATATTTT	CASSGKSGSGNTIYF
TRBV5-4	.	TRBJ2-7	.	TGTGCCAGCAGCTTGTTAGAGGCGTACGAGCAGTACTTC	CASSLLEAYEQYF
TRBV20-1	.	TRBJ2-3	.	TGCAGTGCTGAGGTGAGGGATACGCAGTATTTT	CSAEVRDTQYF
TRBV6-1	.	TRBJ1-3	.	TGTGCCGGCCGGATCAGCTCTGGAAACACCATATATTTT	CAGRISSGNTIYF